This passage covers 25 T cell receptor beta chains from one sample sequenced in a study of cytomegalovirus exposure and HLA in healthy donors. Amplification used 60 Vbeta primers and 13 Jbeta primers. Repertoires were generated with immunoSEQ multiplex PCR, while TCRdb's copy carries only in-frame clones and drops some. The table includes about 190,000 clones, around 67% detected once. Sequencing used PBMCs. The source is a woman in her 30s in good health and CMV-seropositive.

This clone was detected a few times. The chain uses TRBV7-9 and TRBJ1-2; D gene ambiguous. Trimming left V 3 bases short and J 8 bases short, with 10 bases between. The CDR3 extends over 12 amino acids. Germline loops: CDR1 SEHNR, CDR2 FQNEAQ (reference sequence). CDR3 region: CASSFGSGGYTF. The CDR3 nucleotides are TGTGCCAGCAGCTTCGGCAGCGGGGGCTACACCTTC.

The V and J genes are TRBV18 and TRBJ1-5, with D perhaps TRBD1 (5 bases). Germline values: CDR1 KGHSH, CDR2 LQKENI. The CDR3 loop spans 14 amino acids. V was trimmed by 6 bases and J by 5 bases, leaving 14 bases between them. The CDR3 DNA sequence: TGTGCCAGCTCCCCGAACCAGGGTGATCAGCCCCAGCATTTT. Amino acid sequence: CASSPNQGDQPQHF. The full variable domain, its missing parts supplied by reference TRBV18 and TRBJ1-5, is NAGVMQNPRHLVRRRGQEARLRCSPMKGHSHVYWYRQLPEEGLKFMVYLQKENIIDESGMPKERFSAEFPKEGPSILRIQQVVRGDSAAYFCASSPNQGDQPQHFGDGTRLSIL.

V gene TRBV5-1 combines with J gene TRBJ2-1; the D is unclear. The CDR3 is 11 amino acids. The V gene's germline CDR1 is SGHRS and CDR2 YFSETQ. Trimming removed 4 bases from V and 5 bases from J, with 4 bases in between. The CDR3 loop is CASSINNEQFF. Written as DNA, the CDR3 is TGCGCCAGCAGCATTAACAATGAGCAGTTCTTC.

The chain is built from TRBV5-8 and TRBJ2-5; D gene unclear. The CDR3 is made up of 13 amino acids. Germline V lookup: CDR1 SGHTS, CDR2 YDEGEE. V was trimmed by 0 bases and J by 5 bases, leaving 8 bases between them. Here the CDR3 DNA reads TGTGCCAGCAGCTTGGGTCTCGAGGAGACCCAGTACTTC. Protein product: CASSLGLEETQYF.

The chain employs TRBV28 and TRBJ1-1; D is undetermined. Trimming took off 10 bases at V and 0 bases at J, with 18 bases between the two ends. Germline loops: CDR1 MDHEN, CDR2 SYDVKM. This CDR3 has 15 residues. The CDR3 spells CATLPGAAMNTEAFF. The CDR3 coding sequence is TGTGCCACCTTGCCCGGTGCCGCAATGAACACTGAAGCTTTCTTT.

This clone was counted only a few times. The rearrangement uses TRBV4-1 and TRBJ1-5; 8 nucleotides line up with TRBD1. CDR1 MGHRA and CDR2 YSYEKL come from the germline V gene. This CDR3 spans 16 amino acids. Germline trimming cut 4 bases from V and 4 bases from J; bases unmatched to any gene: 9. The CDR3 protein is CASSLEDRAFNQPQHF. In DNA form, the CDR3 reads TGCGCCAGCAGCCTAGAGGACAGGGCCTTTAATCAGCCCCAGCATTTT.

The chain is built from TRBV5-1 and TRBJ2-5; 8 bases agree with TRBD2. The V segment lost 0 bases and the J segment 1 base; nucleotides outside the gene matches: 2. The CDR3 totals 15 residues. The germline V gene has CDR1 SGHRS and CDR2 YFSETQ. The CDR3 region is CASSLAGGAQETQYF. The CDR3 DNA follows: TGCGCCAGCAGCTTGGCGGGGGGGGCCCAAGAGACCCAGTACTTC.

This clone occurred once. The chain uses TRBV6-1 and TRBJ1-5; a weak D match, TRBD1 (6 bases). Germline lookup yields CDR1 MNHNS and CDR2 SASEGT. The CDR3 is made up of 14 amino acids. Trimming stripped 1 base from V and 7 bases from J, with 11 bases between. The DNA for the CDR3 is TGTGCCAGCAGTGAAGGGCAGGGGTGGCAGCCCCAGCATTTT. This translates into CASSEGQGWQPQHF.

This clone is a singleton in its sample. The chain joins TRBV7-2 to TRBJ2-7; D might be TRBD1 (6 bases). The germline V gene has CDR1 SGHTA and CDR2 FQGNSA. The ends were cut back, 0 bases at V and 1 base at J, with 16 bases in the middle. The CDR3 is made up of 17 amino acids. This CDR3 is CASSLAAAGAVSYEQYF. The DNA for the CDR3 is TGTGCCAGCAGCTTAGCGGCCGCAGGGGCAGTATCCTACGAGCAGTACTTC.

This clone appeared a single time. The rearrangement links TRBV28 to TRBJ2-7; D might be TRBD2 (6 bases). Deletions cut 4 bases from V and 0 bases from J, with 7 bases between. Germline CDR1 reads MDHEN; CDR2 reads SYDVKM. CDR3 length: 13 residues. CDR3 residues: CASSWRASYEQYF. As DNA, the CDR3 is TGTGCCAGCAGTTGGAGGGCCTCCTACGAGCAGTACTTC.

In this sample, this clone turned up once. This chain joins TRBV5-1 and TRBJ2-5; maybe TRBD1 (6 bases). Germline V CDR1 and CDR2: SGHRS, YFSETQ. Trimming stripped 4 bases from V and 0 bases from J, with 16 bases between. There are 16 residues in the CDR3. CDR3: CASSPIRQVYQETQYF. The CDR3 DNA reads TGCGCCAGCAGCCCCATCCGACAGGTGTACCAAGAGACCCAGTACTTC. The variable domain in full, completed from reference TRBV5-1 and TRBJ2-5, reads KAGVTQTPRYLIKTRGQQVTLSCSPISGHRSVSWYQQTPGQGLQFLFEYFSETQRNKGNFPGRFSGRQFSNSRSEMNVSTLELGDSALYLCASSPIRQVYQETQYFGPGTRLLVL.

The V and J genes are TRBV27 and TRBJ2-2; D unresolved. The CDR3 sequence is 14 residues long. Deletions cut 5 bases from V and 0 bases from J, with 7 bases between. In germline, CDR1 is MNHEY, CDR2 SMNVEV (reference sequence). CDR3 residues: CASSTGANTGELFF. Written as DNA, the CDR3 is TGTGCCAGCAGTACCGGTGCGAACACCGGGGAGCTGTTTTTT.

The J gene is TRBJ2-7, the V gene TRBV6-1; D may be TRBD1 (6 bases). The germline CDR1 and CDR2 sequences are MNHNS and SASEGT. The CDR3 is 14 amino acids. The V end lost 6 bases, the J end lost 2 bases, and 14 bases lay between the germline ends. CDR3 DNA sequence: TGTGCCAGCAGGGCCGGACAGAGTCCCTACGAGCAGTACTTC. Translating gives CASRAGQSPYEQYF.

The chain uses TRBV7-8 and TRBJ1-1; 11 nucleotides align to TRBD1. Germline V gene sequence: CDR1 SGHVS, CDR2 FQNEAQ. The CDR3 is made up of 17 amino acids. V trimming: 5 bases; J trimming: 0 bases; junction bases outside the gene matches: 8. CDR3 in DNA: TGTGCCAGCAGCGTTGGGACAGGGGGAGCCCTGAACACTGAAGCTTTCTTT. Translating it yields CASSVGTGGALNTEAFF. Full variable domain (outside the CDR3, taken from reference TRBV7-8 and TRBJ1-1): GAGVSQSPRYKVAKRGQDVALRCDPISGHVSLFWYQQALGQGPEFLTYFQNEAQLDKSGLPSDRFFAERPEGSVSTLKIQRTQQEDSAVYLCASSVGTGGALNTEAFFGQGTRLTVV.

The gene calls are TRBV7-6 and TRBJ2-3; 7 nucleotides match TRBD1. This CDR3 has 16 amino acids. V shed 5 bases, J shed 2 bases, and the junction held 10 bases outside the gene matches. Germline CDR1 and CDR2: SGHVS and FNYEAQ. CDR3 sequence (DNA): TGTGCCAGCAGCACTCACAGGGGTCCCTACACAGATACGCAGTATTTT. This codes for CASSTHRGPYTDTQYF.

The chain links TRBV5-8 to TRBJ1-2; possibly TRBD1 for D (5 bases). From germline, CDR1 is SGHTS and CDR2 YDEGEE. This CDR3 comprises 14 residues. V shed 0 bases and J shed 6 bases, with 12 bases lying between them. CDR3 sequence: CASSLVAGSDGYTF. CDR3 DNA sequence: TGTGCCAGCAGCTTGGTTGCAGGGTCGGATGGCTACACCTTC.

Only a few counts were recorded for this clone. The chain couples TRBV19 to TRBJ2-3; no clear D. This CDR3 has 18 amino acids. Looked up from germline, CDR1 is LNHDA and CDR2 is SQIVND (reference sequence). The germline V and J ends were trimmed by 4 bases and 0 bases, with 20 bases remaining between them. CDR3 in DNA: TGTGCCAGTAGTAAAATGCGAGGCGGAGACTTTAGCACAGATACGCAGTATTTT. Amino acids: CASSKMRGGDFSTDTQYF.

The table lists this clone with a few counts. The chain combines TRBV5-4 with TRBJ2-3; D unresolved. V lost 4 bases and J 6 bases, leaving 6 bases between the germline ends. Germline lookup yields CDR1 SGHNT and CDR2 YYREEE (reference sequence). The CDR3 spans 11 residues. DNA of the CDR3: TGTGCCAGCAGCGGTGGCGATACGCAGTATTTT. Its protein is CASSGGDTQYF.

The V gene is TRBV6-1, the J gene TRBJ2-3, with 10 bases fitting TRBD2. The CDR3 runs 16 residues. The V gene end was trimmed by 0 bases and the J gene end by 3 bases; junction bases not matched to a gene: 3. Germline loops: CDR1 MNHNS, CDR2 SASEGT. The CDR3 protein is CASSEALAGGTDTQYF. The CDR3, as DNA: TGTGCCAGCAGTGAAGCTTTAGCGGGAGGAACAGATACGCAGTATTTT.

V is TRBV2 and J is TRBJ2-7; D uncertain. Germline lookup yields CDR1 SNHLY and CDR2 FYNNEI. This CDR3 has 13 amino acids. V shed 7 bases and J shed 2 bases, with 12 bases lying between them. The CDR3 region is CASTAFAAYEQYF. The CDR3 DNA reads TGTGCCAGCACAGCGTTTGCAGCCTACGAGCAGTACTTC.

The chain combines TRBV27 with TRBJ2-7; 11 nucleotides line up with TRBD1. Germline V gene lookup returns CDR1 MNHEY and CDR2 SMNVEV (reference sequence). J gave up 2 bases and V 5 bases, and 8 bases lay outside the gene matches. This CDR3 contains 16 residues. The CDR3 DNA reads TGTGCCAGCAGTACCTGGACAGGGGGCCAGACCTACGAGCAGTACTTC. It translates to CASSTWTGGQTYEQYF.

This clone was seen more than once but under ten times. V and J are TRBV19 and TRBJ2-7; 9 bases are a match to TRBD2. The CDR3 has 14 amino acids. Germline CDR1 is LNHDA and CDR2 is SQIVND (reference sequence). The J segment lost 6 bases and the V segment lost 7 bases, leaving 10 bases of the junction unmatched. CDR3 DNA sequence: TGTGCCAGTAAAAGACTAGCGGTTTCGGGCGAGCAGTACTTC. Translation: CASKRLAVSGEQYF.

The chain carries TRBV5-6 and TRBJ2-1, with 10 bases aligning to TRBD2. The CDR3 is 18 residues long. The V and J ends lost 0 bases and 0 bases, in that order; junction bases with no gene match: 6. Germline V CDR1 and CDR2: SGHDT, YYEEEE. DNA of the CDR3: TGTGCCAGCAGCTTGGTTGGGACTAGCGAGAGCTCCTACAATGAGCAGTTCTTC. Protein product: CASSLVGTSESSYNEQFF.

The CDR3 loop reads CASSPPGGLYEQYF. The CDR3, as DNA: TGTGCCAGCAGCCCGCCTGGGGGCCTCTACGAGCAGTACTTC. This rearrangement joins TRBV27 to TRBJ2-7; D might be TRBD1 (6 bases). V was shortened by 6 bases and J by 3 bases, with 15 bases between the two germline ends. The CDR3 loop spans 14 amino acids. Germline V lookup: CDR1 MNHEY, CDR2 SMNVEV (reference sequence).

The chain recombines TRBV7-2 with TRBJ2-5; TRBD1 is a possible D gene (5 bases). V dropped 1 base and J dropped 1 base, with 13 bases sitting between them. CDR1 is SGHTA, CDR2 FQGNSA, per germline. The CDR3 runs to 16 residues. DNA of the CDR3: TGTGCCAGCAGCTTAGGGGGCGTGGGGCCCCAAGAGACCCAGTACTTC. It codes for CASSLGGVGPQETQYF.